This is a list of T cell receptor beta chains from one sample in a study of cytotoxic CD8 clonotypes in ibrutinib-treated CLL. Data came from immunoSEQ multiplex PCR; TCRdb stores just in-frame clones and leaves some out. The repertoire has 150,000 to 200,000 clones, 70% to 90% of them found once; the top ten carry about 3%. Sequencing was performed on PBMCs, taken at disease progression, from a patient treated with ibrutinib. All receptors come from a human donor with chronic lymphocytic leukemia. Each CDR3 is given with its conserved first and last residue. Each record gives: CDR3 protein, CDR3 DNA, D gene, V gene, clone size, J gene. D genes are given only for firm matches. Clone size is given for some rows only: seen once, a few or many times, or a class if the clone is expanded.

CDR3 protein: CASSLAGQGHNEQFF
CDR3 DNA: TGCGCCAGCAGCTTGGCGGGACAGGGACACAATGAGCAGTTCTTC
D gene: TRBD1
V gene: TRBV5-1
clone size: -
J gene: TRBJ2-1

CDR3 protein: CASSRGQVGNQPQHF
CDR3 DNA: TGTGCCAGTAGTAGGGGACAAGTAGGCAATCAGCCCCAGCATTTT
D gene: -
V gene: TRBV19
clone size: -
J gene: TRBJ1-5

CDR3 protein: CASSIGRDRGADTQYF
CDR3 DNA: TGTGCCAGCAGTATAGGCCGGGACAGGGGGGCCGATACGCAGTATTTT
D gene: TRBD1
V gene: TRBV5-4
clone size: -
J gene: TRBJ2-3

CDR3 protein: CASSQFLRGDAGNTIYF
CDR3 DNA: TGCGCCAGCAGCCAATTTCTAAGGGGGGACGCTGGAAACACCATATATTTT
D gene: -
V gene: TRBV4-3
clone size: once
J gene: TRBJ1-3

CDR3 protein: CASSRHRDVELQAQYF
CDR3 DNA: TGCGCCAGCAGCCGGCACCGGGACGTCGAGCTGCAGGCCCAGTACTTC
D gene: -
V gene: TRBV4-1
clone size: -
J gene: TRBJ2-5

CDR3 protein: CASSREGASWLNTEAFF
CDR3 DNA: TGTGCCAGCTCACGCGAGGGGGCGTCATGGTTGAACACTGAAGCTTTCTTT
D gene: TRBD1
V gene: TRBV18
clone size: -
J gene: TRBJ1-1

CDR3 protein: CASSPSGRAQETQYF
CDR3 DNA: TGTGCCAGCAGCCCCAGCGGGAGGGCACAAGAGACCCAGTACTTC
D gene: TRBD2
V gene: TRBV4-2
clone size: -
J gene: TRBJ2-5

CDR3 protein: CASSLSASGSQRDEQFF
CDR3 DNA: TGTGCCAGCAGTTTATCCGCTAGCGGGTCGCAACGCGATGAGCAGTTCTTC
D gene: TRBD2
V gene: TRBV27
clone size: -
J gene: TRBJ2-1

CDR3 protein: CATLPNSGIGGTQYF
CDR3 DNA: TGTGCCACTCTGCCAAATAGCGGGATTGGGGGGACCCAGTACTTC
D gene: TRBD2
V gene: TRBV28
clone size: -
J gene: TRBJ2-5

CDR3 protein: CASNPRGLRAEAFF
CDR3 DNA: TGTGCCAGTAATCCAAGGGGACTCCGGGCTGAAGCTTTCTTT
D gene: -
V gene: TRBV19
clone size: -
J gene: TRBJ1-1

CDR3 protein: CATSREAGLGQPQHF
CDR3 DNA: TGTGCCACCAGCAGAGAGGCGGGTTTGGGTCAGCCCCAGCATTTT
D gene: -
V gene: TRBV15
clone size: -
J gene: TRBJ1-5

CDR3 protein: CASSQDRRVWYNEQFF
CDR3 DNA: TGCGCCAGCAGCCAAGACCGACGGGTCTGGTACAATGAGCAGTTCTTC
D gene: -
V gene: TRBV4-1
clone size: once
J gene: TRBJ2-1

CDR3 protein: CASSEGQGANGYTF
CDR3 DNA: TGCGCCAGCAGCGAGGGACAGGGGGCTAATGGCTACACCTTC
D gene: TRBD1
V gene: TRBV5-1
clone size: -
J gene: TRBJ1-2

CDR3 protein: CASSQGVQQFF
CDR3 DNA: TGCGCCAGCAGCCAAGGGGTCCAACAGTTCTTC
D gene: -
V gene: TRBV4-1
clone size: -
J gene: TRBJ2-1

CDR3 protein: CASSLTGDPNTGELFF
CDR3 DNA: TGTGCCAGCAGTCTAACAGGGGACCCGAACACCGGGGAGCTGTTTTTT
D gene: TRBD1
V gene: TRBV6-6
clone size: -
J gene: TRBJ2-2

CDR3 protein: CASSEPNSGGIYGYTF
CDR3 DNA: TGTGCCAGCAGTGAACCTAACAGCGGGGGGATCTATGGCTACACCTTC
D gene: -
V gene: TRBV25-1
clone size: -
J gene: TRBJ1-2

CDR3 protein: CASSLSGLGGEQYF
CDR3 DNA: TGTGCCAGCAGCTTAAGCGGTCTCGGCGGCGAGCAGTACTTC
D gene: -
V gene: TRBV7-3
clone size: -
J gene: TRBJ2-7

CDR3 protein: CASPPRGVNTEAFF
CDR3 DNA: TGTGCCAGCCCCCCCCGTGGGGTGAACACTGAAGCTTTCTTT
D gene: -
V gene: TRBV18
clone size: -
J gene: TRBJ1-1

CDR3 protein: CASSEVGATNEKLFF
CDR3 DNA: TGTGCCAGCAGTGAGGTGGGGGCAACTAATGAAAAACTGTTTTTT
D gene: -
V gene: TRBV2
clone size: few
J gene: TRBJ1-4

CDR3 protein: CASSRDRSGNTIYF
CDR3 DNA: TGTGCCAGTAGCAGGGACAGGTCTGGAAACACCATATATTTT
D gene: TRBD1
V gene: TRBV19
clone size: -
J gene: TRBJ1-3

CDR3 protein: CASSLSPRNNEQFF
CDR3 DNA: TGTGCCAGCAGTTTAAGCCCGAGAAACAATGAGCAGTTCTTC
D gene: -
V gene: TRBV27
clone size: few
J gene: TRBJ2-1

CDR3 protein: CASSLLPRTMETQYF
CDR3 DNA: TGCGCCAGCAGCCTCCTCCCCCGGACTATGGAGACCCAGTACTTC
D gene: -
V gene: TRBV4-1
clone size: -
J gene: TRBJ2-5

CDR3 protein: CASSLVHQGNPEAFF
CDR3 DNA: TGTGCCAGCAGTTTAGTTCATCAGGGGAACCCTGAAGCTTTCTTT
D gene: -
V gene: TRBV6-6
clone size: -
J gene: TRBJ1-1

CDR3 protein: CASRFGTVNSGANVLTF
CDR3 DNA: TGTGCCAGCAGATTCGGCACAGTGAACTCTGGGGCCAACGTCCTGACTTTC
D gene: -
V gene: TRBV27
clone size: -
J gene: TRBJ2-6

CDR3 protein: CATSDTDGGEQYF
CDR3 DNA: TGTGCCACATCCGACACGGATGGCGGCGAGCAGTACTTC
D gene: -
V gene: TRBV10-3
clone size: -
J gene: TRBJ2-7